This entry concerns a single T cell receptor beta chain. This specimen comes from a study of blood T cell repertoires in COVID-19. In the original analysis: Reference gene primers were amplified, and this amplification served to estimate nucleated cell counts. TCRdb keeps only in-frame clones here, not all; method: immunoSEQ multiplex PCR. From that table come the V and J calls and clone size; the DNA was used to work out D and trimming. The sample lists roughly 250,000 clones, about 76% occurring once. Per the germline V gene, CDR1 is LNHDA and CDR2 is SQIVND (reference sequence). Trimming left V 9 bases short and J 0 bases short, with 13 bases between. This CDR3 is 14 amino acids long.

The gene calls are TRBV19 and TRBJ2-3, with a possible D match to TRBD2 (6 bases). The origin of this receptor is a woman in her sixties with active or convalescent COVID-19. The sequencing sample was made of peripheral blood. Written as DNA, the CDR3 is TGTGCCAGCGGCGGGGCGGGGAGCACAGATACGCAGTATTTT. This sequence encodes CASGGAGSTDTQYF.